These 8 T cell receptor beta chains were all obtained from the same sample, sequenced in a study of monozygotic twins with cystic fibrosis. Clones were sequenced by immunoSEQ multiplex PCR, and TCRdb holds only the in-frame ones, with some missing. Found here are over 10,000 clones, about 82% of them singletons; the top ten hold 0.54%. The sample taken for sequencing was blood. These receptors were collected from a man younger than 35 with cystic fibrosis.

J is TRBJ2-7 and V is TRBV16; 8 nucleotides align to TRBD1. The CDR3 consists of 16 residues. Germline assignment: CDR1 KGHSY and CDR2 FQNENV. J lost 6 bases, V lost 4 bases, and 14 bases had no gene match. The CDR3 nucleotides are TGTGCCAGCAGCCTGCCCCCCGGGACAGGAAAAGGCGAGCAGTACTTC. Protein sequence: CASSLPPGTGKGEQYF.

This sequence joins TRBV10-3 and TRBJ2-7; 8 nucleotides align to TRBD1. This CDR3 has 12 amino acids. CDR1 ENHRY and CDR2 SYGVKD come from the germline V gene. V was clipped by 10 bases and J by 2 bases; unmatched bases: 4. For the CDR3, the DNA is TGTGCCACGACAGGGGAACCCTACGAGCAGTACTTC. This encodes CATTGEPYEQYF.

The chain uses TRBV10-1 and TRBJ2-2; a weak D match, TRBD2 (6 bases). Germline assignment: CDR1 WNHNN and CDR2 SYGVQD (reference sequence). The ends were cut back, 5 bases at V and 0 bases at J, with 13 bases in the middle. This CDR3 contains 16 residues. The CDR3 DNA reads TGCGCCAGCAGTAACCCGGGGGATGCGAACACCGGGGAGCTGTTTTTT. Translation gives CASSNPGDANTGELFF.

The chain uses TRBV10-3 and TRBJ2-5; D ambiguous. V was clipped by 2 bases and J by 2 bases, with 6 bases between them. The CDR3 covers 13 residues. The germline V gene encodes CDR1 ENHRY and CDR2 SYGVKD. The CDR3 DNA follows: TGTGCCATCAGTGAGGCGCTTCAAGAGACCCAGTACTTC. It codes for CAISEALQETQYF.

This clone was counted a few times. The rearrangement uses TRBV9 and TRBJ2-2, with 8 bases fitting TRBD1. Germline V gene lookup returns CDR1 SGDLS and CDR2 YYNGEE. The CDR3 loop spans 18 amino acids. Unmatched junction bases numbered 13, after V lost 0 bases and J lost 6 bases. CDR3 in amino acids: CASSVATWTGRFSGELFF. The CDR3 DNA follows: TGTGCCAGCAGCGTAGCTACGTGGACAGGGCGTTTCTCCGGGGAGCTGTTTTTT.

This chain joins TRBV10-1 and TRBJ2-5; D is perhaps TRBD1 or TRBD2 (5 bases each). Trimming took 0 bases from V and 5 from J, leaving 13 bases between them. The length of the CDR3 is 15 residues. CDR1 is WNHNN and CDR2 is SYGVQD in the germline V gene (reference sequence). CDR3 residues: CASSESTGLGETQYF. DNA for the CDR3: TGCGCCAGCAGTGAGTCAACGGGGCTGGGGGAGACCCAGTACTTC.

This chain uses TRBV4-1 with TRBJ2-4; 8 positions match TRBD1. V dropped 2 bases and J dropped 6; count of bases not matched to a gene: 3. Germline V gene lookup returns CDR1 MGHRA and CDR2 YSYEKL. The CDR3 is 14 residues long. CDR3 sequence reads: CASSQPTGANIQYF. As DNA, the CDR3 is TGCGCCAGCAGCCAACCGACAGGGGCAAACATTCAGTACTTC.

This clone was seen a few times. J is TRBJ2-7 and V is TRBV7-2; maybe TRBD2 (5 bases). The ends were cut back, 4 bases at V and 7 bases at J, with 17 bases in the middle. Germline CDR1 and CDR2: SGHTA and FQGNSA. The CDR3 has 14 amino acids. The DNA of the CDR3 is TGTGCCAGCAGCTGGGGTGGGCGGGCGGAGGAGCAGTACTTC. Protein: CASSWGGRAEEQYF.